A selection of T cell receptor beta chains follows, all from one sample in a study of T cell responses to AZD1222 COVID-19 vaccine. TCRdb's table, derived via immunoSEQ multiplex PCR, lists solely in-frame clones and lacks some. The data show about 50,000 clones, roughly 85% seen once. The sample was peripheral blood, taken on day 0 of AZD1222 vaccination. The receptors derive from an adult in good health. CDR3s include the opening cysteine and the closing phenylalanine or tryptophan. The order of the fields is clone size, J gene, D gene, V gene, CDR3 DNA, CDR3 protein. A D gene is named only where the DNA matches it firmly. The size entry is marked missing in some rows and otherwise reads once, few, many or a size class.

clone size: NA; J gene: TRBJ2-1; D gene: NA; V gene: TRBV7-9; CDR3 DNA: TGTGCCAGCAGCGCGCAACTAGGGGAGCAGTTCTTC; CDR3 protein: CASSAQLGEQFF
clone size: NA; J gene: TRBJ2-1; D gene: NA; V gene: TRBV20-1; CDR3 DNA: TGCAGTGCTGCTAAAGGGAATGAGCAGTTCTTC; CDR3 protein: CSAAKGNEQFF
clone size: NA; J gene: TRBJ2-7; D gene: NA; V gene: TRBV9; CDR3 DNA: TGTGCCAGCAGCCGTGGGTACGAGCAGTACTTC; CDR3 protein: CASSRGYEQYF
clone size: NA; J gene: TRBJ2-7; D gene: NA; V gene: TRBV2; CDR3 DNA: TGTGCCAGCAGTGAAGACTCGCCTAGGGAGCAGTACTTC; CDR3 protein: CASSEDSPREQYF
clone size: NA; J gene: TRBJ2-7; D gene: NA; V gene: TRBV19; CDR3 DNA: TGTGCCAGTAGTGGCAGGGTGGAGAGAGTTGGCGACGAGCAGTACTTC; CDR3 protein: CASSGRVERVGDEQYF
clone size: NA; J gene: TRBJ1-6; D gene: TRBD1; V gene: TRBV5-1; CDR3 DNA: TGCGCCAGCAGCACCAGGACAGGGGTCGACAATTCACCCCTCCACTTT; CDR3 protein: CASSTRTGVDNSPLHF
clone size: NA; J gene: TRBJ2-1; D gene: NA; V gene: TRBV30; CDR3 DNA: TGTGCCTGGAGTGTTCGGAGCTGGGATTACAATGAGCAGTTCTTC; CDR3 protein: CAWSVRSWDYNEQFF
clone size: NA; J gene: TRBJ2-2; D gene: NA; V gene: TRBV27; CDR3 DNA: TGTGCCAGCAGTTTACGATGGGCGAACACCGGGGAGCTGTTTTTT; CDR3 protein: CASSLRWANTGELFF
clone size: few; J gene: TRBJ2-7; D gene: NA; V gene: TRBV5-1; CDR3 DNA: TGCGCCAGCAGCTTGTTCGACCGAACCTACGAGCAGTACTTC; CDR3 protein: CASSLFDRTYEQYF
clone size: NA; J gene: TRBJ2-5; D gene: NA; V gene: TRBV7-6; CDR3 DNA: TGTGCCAGCAGCCTGGGACATGGGCAAGAGACCCAGTACTTC; CDR3 protein: CASSLGHGQETQYF
clone size: NA; J gene: TRBJ1-2; D gene: TRBD1; V gene: TRBV11-1; CDR3 DNA: TGTGCCAGCAGCCGTGACAGGGCAACGGGCGGCTACACCTTC; CDR3 protein: CASSRDRATGGYTF
clone size: NA; J gene: TRBJ1-2; D gene: NA; V gene: TRBV7-2; CDR3 DNA: TGTGCCAGCAGCCGCCTCCTAGTAAGGGACAACTATGGCTACACCTTC; CDR3 protein: CASSRLLVRDNYGYTF
clone size: NA; J gene: TRBJ1-1; D gene: TRBD1; V gene: TRBV5-1; CDR3 DNA: TGCGCCAGCAGCACCCGACAGGGTTGGGACACTGAAGCTTTCTTT; CDR3 protein: CASSTRQGWDTEAFF
clone size: NA; J gene: TRBJ2-7; D gene: TRBD1; V gene: TRBV5-6; CDR3 DNA: TGTGCCAGCAGCTTGCTAACAGGGGTGAGCTCCTACGAGCAGTACTTC; CDR3 protein: CASSLLTGVSSYEQYF
clone size: NA; J gene: TRBJ1-6; D gene: NA; V gene: TRBV28; CDR3 DNA: TGTGCCAGCAGCGATGTTCGGACACCCCTCCACTTT; CDR3 protein: CASSDVRTPLHF
clone size: few; J gene: TRBJ2-7; D gene: NA; V gene: TRBV10-3; CDR3 DNA: TGTGCCATCAGTGAGTCGGGCAGCTACGAGCAGTACTTC; CDR3 protein: CAISESGSYEQYF
clone size: NA; J gene: TRBJ1-6; D gene: TRBD1; V gene: TRBV5-1; CDR3 DNA: TGCGCCAGCAGGCGGACAGGGGATAATTCACCCCTCCACTTT; CDR3 protein: CASRRTGDNSPLHF
clone size: NA; J gene: TRBJ2-1; D gene: TRBD2; V gene: TRBV11-3; CDR3 DNA: TGTGCCAGCAGCTTAGGACTAGCGGGGACGACCTACAATGAGCAGTTCTTC; CDR3 protein: CASSLGLAGTTYNEQFF
clone size: NA; J gene: TRBJ1-6; D gene: NA; V gene: TRBV27; CDR3 DNA: TGTGCCAGCATTGACAGATCGGCAGCAAGCCACCGGGGGTCCCTCCACTTT; CDR3 protein: CASIDRSAASHRGSLHF
clone size: NA; J gene: TRBJ2-7; D gene: NA; V gene: TRBV6-2/TRBV6-3; CDR3 DNA: TGTGCCAGCAGTTGGGGCTACGAGCAGTACTTC; CDR3 protein: CASSWGYEQYF
clone size: NA; J gene: TRBJ1-1; D gene: NA; V gene: TRBV28; CDR3 DNA: TGTGCCAGCAAGGGGACACACAACACTGAAGCTTTCTTT; CDR3 protein: CASKGTHNTEAFF
clone size: NA; J gene: TRBJ2-5; D gene: TRBD2; V gene: TRBV4-1; CDR3 DNA: TGCGCCAGCAGCCAAGAACTAGCGGGGGGGCATTCAGAGACCCAGTACTTC; CDR3 protein: CASSQELAGGHSETQYF
clone size: NA; J gene: TRBJ2-2; D gene: NA; V gene: TRBV5-4; CDR3 DNA: TGTGCCAGCTCGGTAAAGGGATTCACCGGGGAGCTGTTTTTT; CDR3 protein: CASSVKGFTGELFF
clone size: few; J gene: TRBJ1-5; D gene: TRBD1; V gene: TRBV7-9; CDR3 DNA: TGTGCCAGCAGCCCACAGGGGGCGGGCAATCAGCCCCAGCATTTT; CDR3 protein: CASSPQGAGNQPQHF
clone size: NA; J gene: TRBJ2-7; D gene: NA; V gene: TRBV28; CDR3 DNA: TGTGCCAGCAATCAGCGGCCCGTCTCCTACGAGCAGTACTTC; CDR3 protein: CASNQRPVSYEQYF
clone size: few; J gene: TRBJ2-1; D gene: NA; V gene: TRBV27; CDR3 DNA: TGTGCCAGCAGTTTAACAGGGAGGAATGAGCAGTTCTTC; CDR3 protein: CASSLTGRNEQFF
clone size: NA; J gene: TRBJ1-4; D gene: NA; V gene: TRBV3-1/TRBV3-2; CDR3 DNA: TGTGCCAGCAGCCAAGATCATCCCGGAGCCAGTAATGAAAAACTGTTTTTT; CDR3 protein: CASSQDHPGASNEKLFF
clone size: NA; J gene: TRBJ1-1; D gene: NA; V gene: TRBV11-2; CDR3 DNA: TGTGCCAGCAGCTTAGAGCTTGGGGTAGGGATGAACACTGAAGCTTTCTTT; CDR3 protein: CASSLELGVGMNTEAFF
clone size: NA; J gene: TRBJ2-5; D gene: TRBD1; V gene: TRBV6-1; CDR3 DNA: TGTGCCAGCAGTGAAGGGACAGGGGGCTTTGAGACCCAGTACTTC; CDR3 protein: CASSEGTGGFETQYF
clone size: NA; J gene: TRBJ1-2; D gene: NA; V gene: TRBV9; CDR3 DNA: TGTGCCAGCAGCGTAGACACAGGGAGAGGCTACACCTTC; CDR3 protein: CASSVDTGRGYTF
clone size: NA; J gene: TRBJ2-1; D gene: TRBD1; V gene: TRBV7-9; CDR3 DNA: TGTGCCAGCAGCTTGATGACAGGGGGCTTTTCCAATGAGCAGTTCTTC; CDR3 protein: CASSLMTGGFSNEQFF
clone size: NA; J gene: TRBJ2-3; D gene: NA; V gene: TRBV4-1; CDR3 DNA: TGCGCCAGCAGAGACGGACAGTCCCGCACAGATACGCAGTATTTT; CDR3 protein: CASRDGQSRTDTQYF
clone size: NA; J gene: TRBJ2-3; D gene: TRBD2; V gene: TRBV6-2/TRBV6-3; CDR3 DNA: TGTGCCAGCAGTTCCGGGACTAGCGGGACCACAGATACGCAGTATTTT; CDR3 protein: CASSSGTSGTTDTQYF
clone size: few; J gene: TRBJ1-1; D gene: TRBD1; V gene: TRBV9; CDR3 DNA: TGTGCCAGCAGCCGAGAGACAGGGATTAAAGCTTTCTTT; CDR3 protein: CASSRETGIKAFF
clone size: NA; J gene: TRBJ1-5; D gene: NA; V gene: TRBV21-1; CDR3 DNA: TGTGCCAGCAGCCACCCCGACCAGGTTCAGCCCCAGCATTTT; CDR3 protein: CASSHPDQVQPQHF
clone size: NA; J gene: TRBJ2-3; D gene: NA; V gene: TRBV9; CDR3 DNA: TGTGCCAGCAGCGTAGCCCCGAGGAGCACAGATACGCAGTATTTT; CDR3 protein: CASSVAPRSTDTQYF
clone size: few; J gene: TRBJ1-2; D gene: NA; V gene: TRBV19; CDR3 DNA: TGTGCCAGTAGTACCACTTCAGGTGGTGGCTACACCTTC; CDR3 protein: CASSTTSGGGYTF
clone size: NA; J gene: TRBJ2-1; D gene: NA; V gene: TRBV29-1; CDR3 DNA: TGCAGCGTCCCCAGGGGGGGTTGGGGACTCAATGAGCAGTTCTTC; CDR3 protein: CSVPRGGWGLNEQFF
clone size: NA; J gene: TRBJ2-2; D gene: NA; V gene: TRBV7-2; CDR3 DNA: TGTGCCAGCAGCTCAACGAGAACGAACACCGGGGAGCTGTTTTTT; CDR3 protein: CASSSTRTNTGELFF
clone size: NA; J gene: TRBJ1-1; D gene: NA; V gene: TRBV7-3; CDR3 DNA: TGTGCCAGCAGCTTAATGGGACCAGGTACTGAAGCTTTCTTT; CDR3 protein: CASSLMGPGTEAFF
clone size: NA; J gene: TRBJ2-7; D gene: TRBD1; V gene: TRBV19; CDR3 DNA: TGTGCCAGTAGGATGTCTGGGACAGGGGCTTACGAGCAGTACTTC; CDR3 protein: CASRMSGTGAYEQYF
clone size: NA; J gene: TRBJ2-3; D gene: NA; V gene: TRBV6-5; CDR3 DNA: TGTGCCAGCAGTTTAAAGTTTGGGTACACAGATACGCAGTATTTT; CDR3 protein: CASSLKFGYTDTQYF
clone size: once; J gene: TRBJ1-3; D gene: TRBD1; V gene: TRBV28; CDR3 DNA: TGTGCCAGCCACCTTCAGGGGGTTTCTGGAAACACCATATATTTT; CDR3 protein: CASHLQGVSGNTIYF
clone size: NA; J gene: TRBJ2-1; D gene: NA; V gene: TRBV2; CDR3 DNA: TGTGCCAGCGACGGGGGGCTGGGCAATGAGCAGTTCTTC; CDR3 protein: CASDGGLGNEQFF
clone size: once; J gene: TRBJ1-1; D gene: NA; V gene: TRBV5-1; CDR3 DNA: TGCGCCAGCAGCTTTCCGGATCCAGGTAGGACTGAAGCTTTCTTT; CDR3 protein: CASSFPDPGRTEAFF
clone size: NA; J gene: TRBJ1-2; D gene: NA; V gene: TRBV28; CDR3 DNA: TGTGCCAGCGGTCGGAGTATGGATGGCTACACCTTC; CDR3 protein: CASGRSMDGYTF
clone size: NA; J gene: TRBJ2-5; D gene: NA; V gene: TRBV6-6; CDR3 DNA: TGTGCCAGCAGTTACGTGGCGGAGACCCAGTACTTC; CDR3 protein: CASSYVAETQYF
clone size: NA; J gene: TRBJ1-5; D gene: NA; V gene: TRBV19; CDR3 DNA: TGTGCCAGTAGTATACAGGGGAGGGACAATCAGCCCCAGCATTTT; CDR3 protein: CASSIQGRDNQPQHF
clone size: once; J gene: TRBJ2-1; D gene: TRBD2; V gene: TRBV19; CDR3 DNA: TGTGCCAGTAGATCCGGGACTAGTGGTTCCTACAATGAGCAGTTCTTC; CDR3 protein: CASRSGTSGSYNEQFF
clone size: few; J gene: TRBJ1-2; D gene: NA; V gene: TRBV5-1; CDR3 DNA: TGCGCCAGCAGCTTGGCCTCAGGAACCAACTATGGCTACACCTTC; CDR3 protein: CASSLASGTNYGYTF
clone size: NA; J gene: TRBJ2-7; D gene: NA; V gene: TRBV10-3; CDR3 DNA: TGTGCCATCAGTCGACTGCAAAACGGCCCCTACGAGCAGTACTTC; CDR3 protein: CAISRLQNGPYEQYF
clone size: few; J gene: TRBJ1-6; D gene: NA; V gene: TRBV9; CDR3 DNA: TGTGCCAGCACAGAAACAAGCTCCTATAATTCACCCCTCCACTTT; CDR3 protein: CASTETSSYNSPLHF
clone size: NA; J gene: TRBJ1-6; D gene: NA; V gene: TRBV6-5; CDR3 DNA: TGTGCCAGCAGTTACTCGAACGAAGCCTATAATTCACCCCTCCACTTT; CDR3 protein: CASSYSNEAYNSPLHF
clone size: NA; J gene: TRBJ2-1; D gene: NA; V gene: TRBV7-2; CDR3 DNA: TGTGCCAGCTGGACAGTTATCGATGAGCAGTTCTTC; CDR3 protein: CASWTVIDEQFF